This record looks at one T cell receptor beta chain sequence and its context. The antigen it recognizes is unknown. No base quality values were provided; no much bigger clone lies one nucleotide off. The sample belongs to a study of blood T cell repertoires in COVID-19 (TCRdb year 2020). About the investigation overall: Samples covering the acute and convalescent phases of COVID-19 were provided by collaborators in the United States, Italy and Spain. The prospective study material was composed of cDNA or gDNA derived from T cells, B-cell-depleted T cells, or PBMCs. Subjects who had been exposed to COVID-19, were actively infected with it, or had recovered from it provided the deeply sampled blood TCRbeta repertoires that made up the dataset. The repertoires were released in a freely available public database intended as a resource for research on the immune response to SARS-CoV-2. The samples were drawn from the first 160 participants of the ongoing ImmuneRACE study and from 1,254 subjects provided by 6 global collaborators. The sample metadata nearly always contained a de-identified subject ID, COVID-19 status, age in years and sex. Where HLA class I and class II types were available, the types were taken from metadata supplied by the sample provider, not from assay-based typing. Broad study findings and their caveats: How much clinical and demographic metadata was included differed by source and by participant, and the metadata was provided uncurated.

The collaborating institutions used their own protocols to collect whole blood in K2EDTA tubes. For TCRbeta analysis, collaborator samples were shipped as frozen whole blood, as isolated PBMCs, or as DNA extracted from either sample type. For CDR1 and CDR2, the germline V gene (reference sequence) lists LGHDT and YNNKEL. Trimming costs V 4 bases and J 3 bases, and their ends lie 9 bases apart. From cysteine to phenylalanine, the CDR3 is 13 amino acids long. Of the read, only the CDR3 DNA is kept; its 39 bases are in frame from base 1. TCRbeta CDR3 regions were amplified from genomic DNA by means of the immunoSEQ Assay, a bias-controlled multiplex PCR. As for the original processing: Nucleated cell counts per sample were estimated from amplification of reference gene primers within the assay. To quantify the absolute abundance of each unique TCRbeta CDR3 rearrangement, sequence reads were collapsed and filtered. For each sample, productive Simpson clonality was calculated as the square root of Simpson's diversity index across productive rearrangements. TCRdb stores this immuneACCESS table with in-frame sequences only. Part of the clones is absent; in the studies checked, under half of the shortfall reflects unresolved V genes, and no reason is known for the rest. D and trimming were read from the DNA, whereas the V and J calls and clone size are those reported in that table. Across this sample there are 55,000 to 90,000 clones, with about 86% seen only once. 3.9% of the sample is taken by the ten largest.

The clonotype comes from a man aged 70-80 years with active COVID-19. The chain couples TRBV3-1 (or the pseudogene TRBV3-2) to TRBJ1-2, with the D gene too uncertain to name. The sequenced sample was peripheral blood. The DNA is as follows: TGTGCCAGCAGCCCAGGATTCGACTATGGCTACACCTTC. This codes for CASSPGFDYGYTF.